What follows is one T cell receptor beta chain and its context. Its antigen remains unknown. This specimen belongs to a study of T cells after yellow fever vaccination. Whole-study context: Fractions containing few cells were prepared with SMART-Seq v4 Ultra Low Input.

Synthesis of TCR cDNA relied on 5'RACE template switching, which attached a universal primer site and UMIs. TCRdb re-derived calls from the 5' RACE reads in MiXCR, one entry per CDR3 protein. The data contain roughly 170,000 distinct CDR3 sequences, about 6% of them seen just once; the ten biggest clones take up about 2.8%. General study points: Only a minor proportion of clonotypes was detected across both CD4 and CD8 compartments. Reappearing after the booster were most of the clones from primary vaccination (almost 97% CD4, about 87% CD8).

Germline CDR1 is SGHAT and CDR2 is FQNNGV. The CDR3 length is 16 residues. V dropped 2 bases and J dropped 1 base, with 13 bases sitting between them. The material sequenced was CD4+ T cells sorted from PBMCs, taken on the day of the first yellow fever vaccination. The gene calls are TRBV11-2 and TRBJ2-3; D ambiguous. The TCR was taken from a man in his late teens or twenties who received the YFV17D yellow fever vaccine. The CDR3 is CASSLPTSWGTDTQYF. As DNA, the CDR3 is TGTGCCAGCAGCTTACCCACGAGTTGGGGCACAGATACGCAGTATTTT.